This is a list of T cell receptor beta chains from one sample in a study of blood T cell repertoires in COVID-19. The table came from immunoSEQ multiplex PCR; TCRdb's copy has only in-frame clones and leaves some out. The repertoire includes 400,000 to 450,000 clones, 86% of them detected once, and 1.4% sits in the top ten. What was sequenced was peripheral blood. The receptors originated from a woman under 40 with active or convalescent COVID-19. CDR3s include the opening cysteine and the closing phenylalanine or tryptophan. The D gene is left open where the match is weak. Size tells how often a clone was seen (once, few, many) or the class of an expanded clone, and some rows leave it out.

size: -
J: TRBJ2-3
V: TRBV5-1
D: TRBD2
CDR3: CASSSLGAGGTDTQYF
DNA: TGCGCCAGCAGCTCGCTGGGAGCGGGGGGAACAGATACGCAGTATTTT

size: -
J: TRBJ2-7
V: TRBV15
D: -
CDR3: CATSRDHRPGTFYEQYF
DNA: TGTGCCACCAGCAGAGATCACCGGCCAGGAACTTTCTACGAGCAGTACTTC

size: few
J: TRBJ1-4
V: TRBV25-1
D: -
CDR3: CASHRGGKLFF
DNA: TGTGCCAGTCATCGGGGGGGGAAACTGTTTTTT

size: few
J: TRBJ2-7
V: TRBV9
D: TRBD2
CDR3: CASSRGGSGNYYEQYF
DNA: TGTGCCAGCAGCCGCGGTGGGAGCGGGAATTACTACGAGCAGTACTTC

size: -
J: TRBJ1-3
V: TRBV3-1/TRBV3-2
D: TRBD1
CDR3: CASSGTGKYMGDTIYF
DNA: TGTGCCAGCAGTGGGACAGGGAAGTATATGGGGGACACCATATATTTT

size: -
J: TRBJ2-5
V: TRBV7-2
D: TRBD2
CDR3: CASSWSVLAGGTQYF
DNA: TGTGCCAGCAGCTGGAGTGTACTAGCGGGAGGGACCCAGTACTTC

size: -
J: TRBJ2-7
V: TRBV3-1/TRBV3-2
D: -
CDR3: CASSQSYEQYF
DNA: TGTGCCAGCAGCCAGAGCTACGAGCAGTACTTC

size: few
J: TRBJ2-3
V: TRBV6-5
D: TRBD1
CDR3: CASNRGQGPDTQYF
DNA: TGTGCCAGCAACCGGGGACAGGGCCCAGATACGCAGTATTTT

size: -
J: TRBJ1-4
V: TRBV5-4
D: TRBD1
CDR3: CASSPTVTGMPNEKLFF
DNA: TGTGCCAGCAGCCCGACTGTGACAGGGATGCCTAATGAAAAACTGTTTTTT

size: -
J: TRBJ1-6
V: TRBV15
D: -
CDR3: CATSSLDSPLHF
DNA: TGTGCCACCAGTAGCCTGGATTCACCCCTCCACTTT

size: once
J: TRBJ2-3
V: TRBV28
D: TRBD2
CDR3: CASSYGRLAEGTDTQYF
DNA: TGTGCCAGCAGTTACGGGAGACTAGCGGAAGGCACAGATACGCAGTATTTT

size: once
J: TRBJ2-7
V: TRBV2
D: -
CDR3: CASRKEQIYEQYF
DNA: TGTGCCAGCAGGAAGGAGCAGATTTACGAGCAGTACTTC

size: -
J: TRBJ2-1
V: TRBV7-9
D: -
CDR3: CASSLVQGFGEQFF
DNA: TGTGCCAGCAGCTTGGTGCAGGGGTTCGGTGAGCAGTTCTTC

size: once
J: TRBJ2-7
V: TRBV27
D: TRBD2
CDR3: CASSPTGLAGYEQYF
DNA: TGTGCCAGCAGTCCCACGGGACTAGCGGGCTACGAGCAGTACTTC

size: -
J: TRBJ1-2
V: TRBV4-1
D: -
CDR3: CASSPPGRQALSNYGYTF
DNA: TGCGCCAGCAGCCCACCAGGTCGGCAGGCCCTCTCTAACTATGGCTACACCTTC

size: once
J: TRBJ1-1
V: TRBV10-2
D: -
CDR3: CASRGQGNTEAFF
DNA: TGCGCCAGCAGGGGCCAGGGAAACACTGAAGCTTTCTTT

size: -
J: TRBJ1-5
V: TRBV6-5
D: TRBD1
CDR3: CASSSGGGQPQHF
DNA: TGTGCCAGCAGCTCAGGGGGCGGCCAGCCCCAGCATTTT

size: -
J: TRBJ2-7
V: TRBV3-1/TRBV3-2
D: -
CDR3: CASSQVGQGIYEQYF
DNA: TGTGCCAGCAGCCAAGTCGGGCAGGGAATCTACGAGCAGTACTTC

size: -
J: TRBJ1-1
V: TRBV6-6
D: -
CDR3: CASSYSTQGEAFF
DNA: TGTGCCAGCAGTTACTCGACCCAGGGGGAAGCTTTCTTT

size: -
J: TRBJ2-1
V: TRBV2
D: TRBD2
CDR3: CASRRTSDSYNEQFF
DNA: TGTGCCAGCAGGCGTACTAGCGACTCCTACAATGAGCAGTTCTTC

size: -
J: TRBJ1-3
V: TRBV5-4
D: -
CDR3: CASSLATGLGNTIYF
DNA: TGTGCCAGCAGCTTGGCTACAGGATTAGGAAACACCATATATTTT

size: -
J: TRBJ1-2
V: TRBV7-9
D: -
CDR3: CASSKSTASNYGYTF
DNA: TGTGCCAGCAGTAAATCGACAGCCTCTAACTATGGCTACACCTTC

size: -
J: TRBJ2-1
V: TRBV9
D: TRBD2
CDR3: CASSPPSGGADEQFF
DNA: TGTGCCAGCAGCCCTCCTAGCGGGGGGGCCGATGAGCAGTTCTTC

size: -
J: TRBJ1-6
V: TRBV11-3
D: TRBD1
CDR3: CASSLGQKSSPLHF
DNA: TGTGCCAGCAGCTTGGGACAGAAGTCGTCACCCCTCCACTTT

size: -
J: TRBJ1-1
V: TRBV5-1
D: TRBD1
CDR3: CASSPGTEGTEAFF
DNA: TGCGCCAGCAGCCCCGGGACAGAAGGTACTGAAGCTTTCTTT

size: -
J: TRBJ2-7
V: TRBV9
D: TRBD1
CDR3: CASSVDRGDRTAEQYF
DNA: TGTGCCAGCAGCGTAGACCGAGGGGACAGAACAGCCGAGCAGTACTTC

size: -
J: TRBJ1-1
V: TRBV29-1
D: TRBD1
CDR3: CSAATGGTEAFF
DNA: TGCAGCGCAGCGACAGGGGGCACTGAAGCTTTCTTT

size: -
J: TRBJ2-3
V: TRBV6-5
D: -
CDR3: CASSLQDSTDTQYF
DNA: TGTGCCAGCAGTTTGCAGGATAGCACAGATACGCAGTATTTT

size: -
J: TRBJ1-6
V: TRBV5-5
D: -
CDR3: CASSLPDSSYNSPLHF
DNA: TGTGCCAGCAGCTTGCCGGACAGCTCCTATAATTCACCCCTCCACTTT

size: once
J: TRBJ2-7
V: TRBV4-2
D: -
CDR3: CASSQAASHEQYF
DNA: TGTGCCAGCAGCCAAGCGGCTAGTCACGAGCAGTACTTC

size: -
J: TRBJ2-1
V: TRBV5-4
D: -
CDR3: CASSLGLSALYNEQFF
DNA: TGTGCCAGCAGCCTGGGCCTGAGCGCTCTCTACAATGAGCAGTTCTTC

size: -
J: TRBJ1-3
V: TRBV3-1/TRBV3-2
D: -
CDR3: CASSPWEYSSGNTIYF
DNA: TGTGCCAGCAGCCCCTGGGAGTATAGCTCTGGAAACACCATATATTTT

size: -
J: TRBJ2-2
V: TRBV29-1
D: TRBD2
CDR3: CSGPLAGGTGELFF
DNA: TGCAGCGGTCCGCTAGCGGGAGGCACCGGGGAGCTGTTTTTT

size: -
J: TRBJ2-3
V: TRBV4-1
D: TRBD2
CDR3: CASSQATSGGADTQYF
DNA: TGCGCCAGCAGCCAAGCAACTAGCGGGGGGGCAGATACGCAGTATTTT

size: -
J: TRBJ1-2
V: TRBV6-6
D: -
CDR3: CASSEGRGNYGYTF
DNA: TGTGCCAGCAGTGAGGGGAGGGGAAACTATGGCTACACCTTC